This T cell receptor (beta chain) was documented in a study of blood T cells in healthy people across ages. V lost 5 bases and J lost 7; bases outside the gene matches: 8. Germline V lookup: CDR1 KGHSH, CDR2 LQKENI. This CDR3 is 15 amino acids long. Alongside a J-beta primer mix, a sample-barcoded 5' primer served in a second PCR lasting about 7 to 11 cycles. Individual samples furnished no less than 3 million CDR3-containing paired-end reads apiece. TCRdb fed the 5' RACE reads into MiXCR, producing one record per CDR3 protein. Of some 640,000 distinct CDR3 sequences listed, over 45% were seen once; the top ten hold roughly a third. Every participating donor contributed roughly 10 milliliters of peripheral blood through a draw.

Sequencing used blood. The genes are TRBV18 and TRBJ2-1; 10 bases are a match to TRBD1. The TCR comes from an older woman in good health. For the CDR3, the DNA is TGTGCCAGCTCAACGGAGCTGGGACAGGGGAATGAGCAGTTCTTC. Amino acid sequence: CASSTELGQGNEQFF.